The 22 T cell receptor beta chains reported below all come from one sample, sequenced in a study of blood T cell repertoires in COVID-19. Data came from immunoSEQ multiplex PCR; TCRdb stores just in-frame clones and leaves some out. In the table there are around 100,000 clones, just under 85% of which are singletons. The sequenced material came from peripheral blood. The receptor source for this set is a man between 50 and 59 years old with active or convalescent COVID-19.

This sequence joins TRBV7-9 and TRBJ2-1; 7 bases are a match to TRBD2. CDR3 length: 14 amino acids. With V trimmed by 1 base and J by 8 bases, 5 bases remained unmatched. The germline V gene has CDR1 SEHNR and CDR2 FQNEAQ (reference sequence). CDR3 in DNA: TGTGCCAGCAGCTTAGAGGCGGCGGGAGATGAGCAGTTCTTC. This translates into CASSLEAAGDEQFF.

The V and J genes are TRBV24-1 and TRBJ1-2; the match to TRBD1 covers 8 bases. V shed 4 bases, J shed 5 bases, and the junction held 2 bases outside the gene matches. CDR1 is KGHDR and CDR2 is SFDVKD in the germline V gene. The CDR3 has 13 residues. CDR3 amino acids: CATSEWDRYGYTF. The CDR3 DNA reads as TGTGCCACCAGTGAATGGGACAGGTATGGCTACACCTTC.

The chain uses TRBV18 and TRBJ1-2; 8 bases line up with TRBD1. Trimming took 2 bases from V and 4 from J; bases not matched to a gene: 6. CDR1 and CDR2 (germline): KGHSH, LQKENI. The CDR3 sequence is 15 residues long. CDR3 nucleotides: TGTGCCAGCTCACCAGGTGCAGGGGGCGTCTATGGCTACACCTTC. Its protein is CASSPGAGGVYGYTF.

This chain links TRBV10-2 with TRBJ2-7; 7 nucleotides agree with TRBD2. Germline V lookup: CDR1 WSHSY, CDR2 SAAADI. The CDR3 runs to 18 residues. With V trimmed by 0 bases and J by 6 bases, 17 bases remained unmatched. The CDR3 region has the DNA TGCGCCAGCAGTGAGTCCGGTAGATTCGGCGGGGGAGGGATCGAGCAGTACTTC. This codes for CASSESGRFGGGGIEQYF.

The CDR3 DNA sequence: TGTGCCAGCGGGTTAGGAGGGAGGGCACTGGATGAGCAGTTCTTC. Translation: CASGLGGRALDEQFF. The chain couples TRBV6-5 to TRBJ2-1; 7 nucleotides match TRBD2. Germline loops: CDR1 MNHEY, CDR2 SVGAGI. CDR3 length: 15 residues. Trimming took 8 bases from V and 8 from J; bases not matched to a gene: 15.

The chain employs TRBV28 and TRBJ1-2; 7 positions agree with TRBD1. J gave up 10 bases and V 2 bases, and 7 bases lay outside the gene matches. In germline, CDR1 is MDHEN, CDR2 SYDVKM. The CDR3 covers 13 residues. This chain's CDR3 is CASSLRQTGDYTF. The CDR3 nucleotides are TGTGCCAGCAGTTTAAGGCAAACAGGGGACTACACCTTC.

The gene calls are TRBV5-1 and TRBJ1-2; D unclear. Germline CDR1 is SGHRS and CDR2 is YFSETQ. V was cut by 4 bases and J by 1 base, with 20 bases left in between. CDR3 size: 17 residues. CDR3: CASSGELDGQRNYGYTF. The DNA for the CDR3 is TGCGCCAGCAGCGGAGAGCTTGACGGCCAGCGTAACTATGGCTACACCTTC.

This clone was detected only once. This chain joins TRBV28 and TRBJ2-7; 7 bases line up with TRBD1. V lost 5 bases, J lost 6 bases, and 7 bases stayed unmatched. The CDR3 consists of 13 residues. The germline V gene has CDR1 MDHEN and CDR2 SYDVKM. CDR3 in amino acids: CASSPSNRGEQYF. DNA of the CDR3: TGTGCCAGCAGTCCGTCTAACAGGGGCGAGCAGTACTTC.

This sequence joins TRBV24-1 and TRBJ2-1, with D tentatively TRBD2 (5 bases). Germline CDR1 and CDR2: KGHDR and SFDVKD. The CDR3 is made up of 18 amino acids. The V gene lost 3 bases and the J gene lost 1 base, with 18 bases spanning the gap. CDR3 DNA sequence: TGTGCCACCAGTGATACCCCTGAGAGGCAGCGGTCCTACAATGAGCAGTTCTTC. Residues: CATSDTPERQRSYNEQFF.

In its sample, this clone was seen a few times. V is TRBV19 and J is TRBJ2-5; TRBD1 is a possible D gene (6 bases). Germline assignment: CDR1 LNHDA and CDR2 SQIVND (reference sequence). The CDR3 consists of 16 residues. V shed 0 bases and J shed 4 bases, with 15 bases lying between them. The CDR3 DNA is TGTGCCAGTAGTATAGAGGGCAGGGGCGCCGGAGAGACCCAGTACTTC. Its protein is CASSIEGRGAGETQYF.

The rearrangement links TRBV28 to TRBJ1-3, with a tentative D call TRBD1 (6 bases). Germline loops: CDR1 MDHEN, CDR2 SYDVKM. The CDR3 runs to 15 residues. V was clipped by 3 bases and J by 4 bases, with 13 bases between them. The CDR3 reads CASSFQGSSGNTIYF. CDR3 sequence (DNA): TGTGCCAGCAGTTTCCAGGGGAGTAGCGGAAACACCATATATTTT.

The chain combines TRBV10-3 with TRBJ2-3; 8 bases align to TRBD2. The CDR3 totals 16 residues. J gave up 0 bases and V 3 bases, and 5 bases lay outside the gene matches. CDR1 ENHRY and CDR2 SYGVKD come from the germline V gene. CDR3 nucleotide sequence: TGTGCCATCAGTGATCAGCTAGCGGGCAGCACAGATACGCAGTATTTT. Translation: CAISDQLAGSTDTQYF.

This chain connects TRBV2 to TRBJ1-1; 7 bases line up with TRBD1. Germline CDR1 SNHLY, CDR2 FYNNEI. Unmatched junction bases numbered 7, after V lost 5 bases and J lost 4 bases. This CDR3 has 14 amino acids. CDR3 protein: CASSSTGLLTEAFF. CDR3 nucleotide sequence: TGTGCCAGCAGTTCGACAGGGCTTCTCACTGAAGCTTTCTTT.

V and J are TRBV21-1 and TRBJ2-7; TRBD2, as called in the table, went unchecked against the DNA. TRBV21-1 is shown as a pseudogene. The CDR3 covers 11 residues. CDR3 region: CASRGSYEQYF. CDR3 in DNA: TGTGCCAGCCGGGGGTCCTACGAGCAGTACTTC.

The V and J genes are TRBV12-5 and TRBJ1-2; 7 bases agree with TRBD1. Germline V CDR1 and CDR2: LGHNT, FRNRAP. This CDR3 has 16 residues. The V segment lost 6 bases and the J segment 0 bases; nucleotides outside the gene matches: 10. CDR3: CASGPRQGRTNYGYTF. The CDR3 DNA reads TGTGCTAGTGGACCGAGACAGGGTAGGACTAACTATGGCTACACCTTC.

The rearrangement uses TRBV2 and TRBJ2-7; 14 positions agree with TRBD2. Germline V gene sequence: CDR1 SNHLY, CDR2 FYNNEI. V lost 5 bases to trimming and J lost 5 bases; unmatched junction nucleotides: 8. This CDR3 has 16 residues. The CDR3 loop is CASSWTSGRNGDEQYF. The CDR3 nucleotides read TGTGCCAGCAGTTGGACTAGCGGGAGGAATGGGGACGAGCAGTACTTC.

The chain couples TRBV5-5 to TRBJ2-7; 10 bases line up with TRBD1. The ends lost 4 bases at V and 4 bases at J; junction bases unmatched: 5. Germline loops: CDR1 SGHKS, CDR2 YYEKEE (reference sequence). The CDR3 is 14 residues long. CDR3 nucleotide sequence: TGTGCCAGCAGCATCGGACAGGGGGTTTACGAGCAGTACTTC. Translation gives CASSIGQGVYEQYF. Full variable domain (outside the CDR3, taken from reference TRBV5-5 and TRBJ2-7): DAGVTQSPTHLIKTRGQQVTLRCSPISGHKSVSWYQQVLGQGPQFIFQYYEKEERGRGNFPDRFSARQFPNYSSELNVNALLLGDSALYLCASSIGQGVYEQYFGPGTRLTVT.

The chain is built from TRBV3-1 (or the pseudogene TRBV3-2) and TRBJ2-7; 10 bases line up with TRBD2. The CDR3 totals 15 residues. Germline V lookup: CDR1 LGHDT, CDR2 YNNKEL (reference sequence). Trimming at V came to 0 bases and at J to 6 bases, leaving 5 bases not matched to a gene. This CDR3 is CASSQDQREGGEQYF. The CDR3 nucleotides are TGTGCCAGCAGCCAAGATCAGCGGGAGGGCGGCGAGCAGTACTTC.

The DNA for the CDR3 is TGTGCCAGCAGCGCGGGCTTATCCAGGAGGCAAGAGACCCAGTACTTC. This translates into CASSAGLSRRQETQYF. The rearrangement joins TRBV5-4 to TRBJ2-5; possibly TRBD2 for D (5 bases). The germline V gene has CDR1 SGHNT and CDR2 YYREEE (reference sequence). This CDR3 has 16 residues. Trimming removed 4 bases from V and 2 bases from J, with 18 bases in between.

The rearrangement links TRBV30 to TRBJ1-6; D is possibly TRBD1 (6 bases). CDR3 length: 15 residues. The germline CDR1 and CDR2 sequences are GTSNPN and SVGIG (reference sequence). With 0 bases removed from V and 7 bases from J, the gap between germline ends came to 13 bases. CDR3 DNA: TGTGCCTGGAGTGTCTCGCAGACAGGAAATTCACCCCTCCACTTT. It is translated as CAWSVSQTGNSPLHF. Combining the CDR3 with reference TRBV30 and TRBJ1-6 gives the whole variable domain SQTIHQWPATLVQPVGSPLSLECTVEGTSNPNLYWYRQAAGRGLQLLFYSVGIGQISSEVPQNLSASRPQDRQFILSSKKLLLSDSGFYLCAWSVSQTGNSPLHFGNGTRLTVT.

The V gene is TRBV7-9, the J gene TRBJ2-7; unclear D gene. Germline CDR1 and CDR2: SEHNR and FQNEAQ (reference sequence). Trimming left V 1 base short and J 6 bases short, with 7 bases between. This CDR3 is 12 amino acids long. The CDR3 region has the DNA TGTGCCAGCAGCTTAGTGGGCTCCGAGCAGTACTTC. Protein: CASSLVGSEQYF.

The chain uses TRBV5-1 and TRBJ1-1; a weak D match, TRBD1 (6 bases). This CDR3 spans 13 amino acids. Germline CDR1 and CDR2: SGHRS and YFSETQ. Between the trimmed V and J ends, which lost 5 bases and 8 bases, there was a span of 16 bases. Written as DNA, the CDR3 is TGCGCCAGCAGGTATGGACAGACCCGAGAAGCTTTCTTT. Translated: CASRYGQTREAFF.